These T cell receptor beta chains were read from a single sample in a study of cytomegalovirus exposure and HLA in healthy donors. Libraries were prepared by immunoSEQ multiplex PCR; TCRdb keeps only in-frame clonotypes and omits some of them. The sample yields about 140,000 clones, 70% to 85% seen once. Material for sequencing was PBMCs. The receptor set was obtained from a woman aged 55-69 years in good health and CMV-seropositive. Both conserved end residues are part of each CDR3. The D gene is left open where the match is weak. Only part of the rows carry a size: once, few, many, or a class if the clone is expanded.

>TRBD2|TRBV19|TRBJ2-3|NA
CASSLLAGRTDTQYF
TGTGCCAGTAGTCTTCTAGCGGGCCGAACAGATACGCAGTATTTT
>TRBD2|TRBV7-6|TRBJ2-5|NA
CASSSVAGGETQYF
TGTGCCAGCAGCTCCGTAGCGGGAGGGGAGACCCAGTACTTC
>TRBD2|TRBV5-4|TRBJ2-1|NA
CASSPPLGGSSYNEQFF
TGTGCCAGCAGCCCTCCCTTAGGCGGGAGCTCCTACAATGAGCAGTTCTTC
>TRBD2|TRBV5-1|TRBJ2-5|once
CASSLLGGGRRQETQYF
TGCGCCAGCAGCTTGTTAGGCGGGGGGCGGAGGCAAGAGACCCAGTACTTC
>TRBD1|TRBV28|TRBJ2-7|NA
CASSFPTGESSYEQYF
TGTGCCAGCAGTTTCCCGACAGGGGAGAGCTCCTACGAGCAGTACTTC
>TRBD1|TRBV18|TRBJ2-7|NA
CASSRDRADGEQYF
TGTGCCAGCTCACGGGACAGGGCGGACGGGGAGCAGTACTTC
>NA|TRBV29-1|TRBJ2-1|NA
CSVGRGLLSYNEQFF
TGCAGCGTTGGTCGGGGACTGCTCTCCTACAATGAGCAGTTCTTC
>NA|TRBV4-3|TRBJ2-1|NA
CASSQDRQRLAYNEQFF
TGCGCCAGCAGCCAAGATCGACAACGACTAGCCTACAATGAGCAGTTCTTC
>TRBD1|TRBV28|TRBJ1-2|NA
CASSDYRGRDYGYTF
TGTGCCAGCAGCGATTACAGGGGGCGCGACTATGGCTACACCTTC
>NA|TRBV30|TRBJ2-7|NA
CAWINRDKGTYEQYF
TGTGCCTGGATCAACCGGGACAAGGGAACCTACGAGCAGTACTTC
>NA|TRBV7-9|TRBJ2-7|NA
CASSLQGESEQYF
TGTGCCAGCAGCCTGCAGGGTGAAAGCGAGCAGTACTTC
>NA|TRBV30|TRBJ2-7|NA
CAWRIDTYEQYF
TGTGCCTGGAGGATCGACACCTACGAGCAGTACTTC
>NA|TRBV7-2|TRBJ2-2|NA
CASSSRAGVNTGELFF
TGTGCCAGCAGCTCCCGGGCAGGGGTGAATACCGGGGAGCTGTTTTTT
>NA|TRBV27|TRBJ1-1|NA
CASSPQIMNTEAFF
TGTGCCAGCAGTCCCCAGATCATGAACACTGAAGCTTTCTTT
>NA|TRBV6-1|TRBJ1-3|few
CASRVESGNTIYF
TGTGCCAGCAGGGTAGAGTCTGGAAACACCATATATTTT
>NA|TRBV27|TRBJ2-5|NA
CASSGRTGLAGETQYF
TGTGCCAGCAGCGGACGGACAGGGTTAGCGGGAGAGACCCAGTACTTC
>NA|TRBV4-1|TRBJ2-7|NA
CASSLTGVFEQYF
TGCGCCAGCAGTCTAACGGGGGTCTTCGAGCAGTACTTC
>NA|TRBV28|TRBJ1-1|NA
CASITTSMNTEAFF
TGTGCCAGCATAACAACCTCAATGAACACTGAAGCTTTCTTT
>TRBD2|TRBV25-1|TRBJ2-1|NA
CASSEPSGSNEQFF
TGTGCCAGCAGTGAGCCTAGCGGGAGCAATGAGCAGTTCTTC
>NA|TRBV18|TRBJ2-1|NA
CASSPPTGAGFEQFF
TGTGCCAGCTCACCACCCACAGGGGCGGGATTTGAGCAGTTCTTC
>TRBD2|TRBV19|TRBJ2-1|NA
CASSTLGVRASGSYNEQFF
TGTGCCAGTAGCACCCTGGGGGTTAGGGCTAGCGGGAGTTATAATGAGCAGTTCTTC
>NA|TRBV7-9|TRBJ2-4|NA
CASSRPGGGTKNIQYF
TGTGCCAGCAGCCGGCCTGGAGGCGGGACCAAAAACATTCAGTACTTC
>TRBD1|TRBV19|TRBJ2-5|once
CANSYDRGSQETQYF
TGTGCCAATAGCTATGACAGGGGGTCCCAAGAGACCCAGTACTTC
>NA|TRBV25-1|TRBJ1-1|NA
CASQMNTEAFF
TGTGCCAGTCAGATGAACACTGAAGCTTTCTTT
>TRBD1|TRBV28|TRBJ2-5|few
CASSSRTGFYRGAQETQYF
TGTGCCAGCAGCTCACGCACAGGCTTTTACAGGGGAGCCCAAGAGACCCAGTACTTC
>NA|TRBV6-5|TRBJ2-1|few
CASSYSIAVRWEQFF
TGTGCCAGCAGTTACTCAATAGCGGTGCGCTGGGAGCAGTTCTTC
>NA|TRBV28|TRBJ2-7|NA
CASSPGTPIYEQYF
TGTGCCAGCAGTCCCGGGACTCCAATCTACGAGCAGTACTTC
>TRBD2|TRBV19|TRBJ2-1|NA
CASSMTSGTSGRSEQFF
TGTGCCAGTAGTATGACTTCGGGGACTAGCGGGAGGAGTGAGCAGTTCTTC
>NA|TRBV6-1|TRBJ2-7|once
CASTSGDSNYEQYF
TGTGCCAGCACTTCGGGGGACTCCAACTACGAGCAGTACTTC
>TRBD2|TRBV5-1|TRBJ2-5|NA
CASSPGGQETQYF
TGCGCCAGCAGCCCGGGGGGGCAAGAGACCCAGTACTTC
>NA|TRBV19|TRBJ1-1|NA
CASSIMDLNTEAFF
TGTGCCAGTAGTATCATGGACTTGAACACTGAAGCTTTCTTT
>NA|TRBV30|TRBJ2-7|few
CAWSGGGSSYEQYF
TGTGCCTGGAGTGGCGGTGGGAGCTCCTACGAGCAGTACTTC
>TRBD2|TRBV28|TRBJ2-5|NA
CASSSSRLAGGAYQETQYF
TGTGCCAGCAGTTCCTCACGACTAGCGGGAGGGGCGTACCAAGAGACCCAGTACTTC
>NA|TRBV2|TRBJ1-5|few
CASREYSNQPQHF
TGTGCCAGCAGGGAATATAGCAATCAGCCCCAGCATTTT